The next 28 T cell receptor beta chains were all read from a single sample in a study of blood T cells in healthy people across ages. The authors ran a second PCR of 7 to 11 cycles using a sample-barcoded 5' primer and a J-beta primer mix. TCRdb redid the calling of the 5' RACE reads with MiXCR, one entry per CDR3 protein. The profile shows about 680,000 distinct CDR3 sequences, around 49% of them singletons. Source material: blood. These receptors all come from a woman aged 60-75 years in good health.

In this sample, this clonotype turned up a few times. The chain joins TRBV7-2 to TRBJ2-3; possibly TRBD1 for D (5 bases). With 1 base removed from V and 1 base from J, the gap between germline ends came to 6 bases. Germline V gene lookup returns CDR1 SGHTA and CDR2 FQGNSA. This CDR3 contains 14 residues. This CDR3 reads CASSLVRGTDTQYF. CDR3 bases: TGTGCCAGCAGCTTAGTCAGGGGCACAGATACGCAGTATTTT.

The rearrangement uses TRBV20-1 and TRBJ1-6; D ambiguous. CDR3 size: 16 residues. Trimming shortened V by 2 bases and J by 0 bases, and 11 bases separated the two germline ends. Germline V CDR1 and CDR2: DFQATT, SNEGSKA (reference sequence). CDR3 sequence (DNA): TGCAGTGCTAGACGGAGGGTTAGCTCCTATAATTCACCCCTCCACTTT. The encoded protein is CSARRRVSSYNSPLHF.

The chain carries TRBV29-1 and TRBJ2-3; D is possibly TRBD2 (6 bases). This CDR3 has 16 amino acids. CDR1 and CDR2 (germline): SQVTM, ANQGSEA. The V and J ends lost 3 bases and 0 bases respectively, with 16 bases between them. DNA of the CDR3: TGCAGCGTTGAGAACCCCCTCAGCGGGAGCACAGATACGCAGTATTTT. Translated: CSVENPLSGSTDTQYF.

The chain employs TRBV6-6 and TRBJ2-5; 9 nucleotides line up with TRBD1. Germline CDR1 MNHNY, CDR2 SVGAGI (reference sequence). This CDR3 region has 16 residues. Trimming cost V 2 bases and J 1 base; bases outside gene matches: 5. The DNA for the CDR3 is TGTGCCAGCAGTTACGCGGGACAGGGCCTCCAAGAGACCCAGTACTTC. It is translated as CASSYAGQGLQETQYF.

The table lists this clonotype with a few counts. This chain uses TRBV29-1 with TRBJ2-1; 7 nucleotides line up with TRBD2. Germline V gene sequence: CDR1 SQVTM, CDR2 ANQGSEA. The V and J ends lost 5 bases and 0 bases, in that order; junction bases with no gene match: 10. CDR3 length: 16 residues. CDR3 DNA sequence: TGCAGCGTTTTCGGGGGAGGGTCGCGCTCCTACAATGAGCAGTTCTTC. Residues: CSVFGGGSRSYNEQFF.

The V and J genes are TRBV2 and TRBJ2-1; the D gene is possibly TRBD2 (5 bases). From germline, CDR1 is SNHLY and CDR2 FYNNEI. This CDR3 spans 14 amino acids. The V end lost 2 bases, the J end lost 9 bases, and 14 bases lay between the germline ends. This chain's CDR3 is CASSEQSAGLEQFF. CDR3 bases: TGTGCCAGCAGTGAACAATCCGCGGGCCTTGAGCAGTTCTTC.

The chain couples TRBV29-1 to TRBJ2-7; tentatively, D is TRBD1 (6 bases). Germline V gene data show CDR1 as SQVTM and CDR2 as ANQGSEA. Deletions cut 6 bases from V and 7 bases from J, with 10 bases between. The CDR3 is 10 residues long. CDR3 nucleotides: TGCAGCGTAGGGGGTAATGAGCAGTACTTC. Amino acids: CSVGGNEQYF.

This chain connects TRBV20-1 to TRBJ2-1; no firm D call. The germline V gene encodes CDR1 DFQATT and CDR2 SNEGSKA (reference sequence). There are 15 residues in the CDR3. Trimming pared 3 bases from V and 0 bases from J, leaving 12 bases between. CDR3 loop: CSARTSTYSYNEQFF. The CDR3 bases are TGCAGTGCTAGGACTTCCACTTACTCCTACAATGAGCAGTTCTTC.

The rearrangement joins TRBV3-1 to TRBJ2-1, with D hard to call. Trimming left V 1 base short and J 1 base short, with 11 bases between. The CDR3 contains 16 residues. The germline gives CDR1 LGHDT, CDR2 YNNKEL (reference sequence). CDR3 nucleotides: TGTGCCAGCAGCCAAGGACCGGGTGGATCCTACAATGAGCAGTTCTTC. Its protein product is CASSQGPGGSYNEQFF.

Of note for this clonotype: One junction end does not reproduce the germline sequence, and a read error may be involved. This sequence joins TRBV7-9 and TRBJ2-7; 9 bases match TRBD1. The CDR3 totals 14 residues. CDR1 and CDR2 (germline): SEHNR, FQNEAQ (reference sequence). The CDR3 coding sequence is TGCGCCAGCGGCTTTGGACAGGGGTCCTACGAGCAGTACTTC. Its translation is CASGFGQGSYEQYF.

The chain links TRBV20-1 to TRBJ2-1; 9 bases match TRBD2. Germline V CDR1 and CDR2: DFQATT, SNEGSKA (reference sequence). CDR3 size: 15 residues. V lost 5 bases and J lost 5; bases outside the gene matches: 10. The CDR3 bases are TGCAGTGCTTTCCCGCTAGCGGGACCTCACAATGAGCAGTTCTTC. The encoded protein is CSAFPLAGPHNEQFF.

This chain joins TRBV11-2 and TRBJ2-1; D remains ambiguous. This CDR3 is built from 15 residues. CDR1 is SGHAT, CDR2 FQNNGV, per germline. The V end was cut by 6 bases, the J end by 3 bases, with 15 bases between. This CDR3 is CASRDTEVFYNEQFF. The CDR3 nucleotides are TGTGCCAGCAGGGATACAGAAGTTTTCTACAATGAGCAGTTCTTC.

The rearrangement links TRBV5-6 to TRBJ1-2; 9 bases line up with TRBD1. Germline loops: CDR1 SGHDT, CDR2 YYEEEE. The CDR3 extends over 16 amino acids. V lost 4 bases and J lost 4; bases outside the gene matches: 11. CDR3 coding DNA: TGTGCCAGCAGCCGACAACAGGGGGCTACAGTCTATGGCTACACCTTC. It codes for CASSRQQGATVYGYTF.

On this clonotype itself: The junction and the germline gene differ at one end; a read error may be behind it. V and J are TRBV2 and TRBJ2-1, with 9 bases fitting TRBD1. The CDR3 has 14 amino acids. Per the germline V gene, CDR1 is SNHLY and CDR2 is FYNNEI. The CDR3 protein is CASRTGGSYNKQFF. CDR3 nucleotide sequence: TGTGCCAGCAGAACAGGGGGCTCCTACAATAAGCAGTTCTTC.

Ten or more counts support this clonotype. The rearrangement joins TRBV6-5 to TRBJ2-7; 10 bases fit TRBD1. The V segment lost 0 bases and the J segment 5 bases; nucleotides outside the gene matches: 7. This CDR3 contains 16 residues. Germline CDR1 and CDR2: MNHEY and SVGAGI. The CDR3 here is CASSYSTATGGHEQYF. CDR3 DNA: TGTGCCAGCAGTTACTCCACGGCGACAGGGGGCCACGAGCAGTACTTC.

CDR3 in amino acids: CASSKAGGESSYEQYF. The CDR3 DNA is TGTGCCAGCAGCAAAGCTGGCGGGGAGAGCTCCTACGAGCAGTACTTC. This chain uses TRBV21-1 with TRBJ2-7; TRBD2, the D gene given by the table, was not confirmed from the DNA. TRBV21-1 is annotated as a pseudogene. The CDR3 loop spans 16 amino acids.

This clonotype was counted a few times. This chain joins TRBV28 and TRBJ2-7; D might be TRBD2 (6 bases). The last part of the DNA fits TRBJ2-5 better; the J call may be wrong. The length of the CDR3 is 15 residues. CDR1 and CDR2 (germline): MDHEN, SYDVKM. CDR3 sequence reads: CATRQLWRVQETQYF. CDR3 DNA sequence: TGTGCCACCAGACAGTTATGGAGGGTCCAAGAGACCCAGTACTTC.

The chain carries TRBV29-1 and TRBJ2-3, with D possibly matching TRBD2 (5 bases). With 4 bases removed from V and 4 bases from J, the gap between germline ends came to 15 bases. The V gene's germline CDR1 is SQVTM and CDR2 ANQGSEA. There are 14 residues in the CDR3. CDR3 DNA: TGCAGCGTTGGTCTATCGGCTAGCCCAGATACGCAGTATTTT. Translating it yields CSVGLSASPDTQYF.

This clonotype has only a few counts. The chain is built from TRBV4-2 and TRBJ2-2; possibly TRBD2 for D (5 bases). This CDR3 is built from 17 residues. The germline CDR1 and CDR2 sequences are LGHNA and YNFKEQ. V lost 2 bases and J 3 bases, leaving 16 bases between the germline ends. CDR3 sequence (DNA): TGTGCCAGCAGCCAAAGTAGGAGTGAGGACTACACCGGGGAGCTGTTTTTT. Residues: CASSQSRSEDYTGELFF.

The chain couples TRBV5-1 to TRBJ2-5; TRBD2 matches at 10 bases. This CDR3 region has 16 residues. In germline, CDR1 is SGHRS, CDR2 YFSETQ. Unmatched junction bases numbered 13, after V lost 4 bases and J lost 7 bases. Written as DNA, the CDR3 is TGCGCCAGCAGCGCCTTCGCAGCGGGAGGGCCCGTGACCCAGTACTTC. This translates into CASSAFAAGGPVTQYF.

This clonotype appeared many times. The V and J genes are TRBV12-3 or TRBV12-4 and TRBJ2-7; 10 nucleotides agree with TRBD2. The CDR3 totals 15 residues. The trim removed 3 bases at V and 5 bases at J, leaving 7 bases unmatched. CDR3 amino acids: CASSLQAGGPHEQYF. The CDR3 coding sequence is TGTGCCAGCAGTTTGCAAGCGGGAGGGCCCCACGAGCAGTACTTC.

The chain combines TRBV7-2 with TRBJ1-2; D not resolved. Germline assignment: CDR1 SGHTA and CDR2 FQGNSA. Between the trimmed V and J ends, which lost 5 bases and 5 bases, there was a span of 9 bases. There are 12 residues in the CDR3. The CDR3 DNA reads TGTGCCAGCAGCCGCAGTGATTATGGCTACACCTTC. Amino acid sequence: CASSRSDYGYTF.

This clonotype turned up a few times. This may stem from a read error, because a much larger clone lies one nucleotide away. The chain recombines TRBV7-2 with TRBJ2-1, with D possibly called TRBD1 or TRBD2 (5 bases each). The CDR3 has 15 amino acids. V was pared by 5 bases and J by 8 bases, with 19 bases between. Germline V gene data show CDR1 as SGHTA and CDR2 as FQGNSA. Here the CDR3 reads CASSPGRAGWDEQFF. Here the CDR3 DNA reads TGTGCCAGCAGCCCGGGACGTGCGGGTTGGGATGAGCAGTTCTTC.

This clonotype was seen a few times. This chain links TRBV6-2 or TRBV6-3 with TRBJ2-5; the match to TRBD2 covers 8 bases. The better agreement between TRBJ2-7 and the DNA end casts doubt on the J call. The CDR3 is made up of 14 amino acids. Germline V CDR1 and CDR2: MNHEY, SVGEGT. CDR3 in amino acids: CASSFRLANTEQYF. The CDR3, as DNA: TGTGCCAGCAGCTTCAGACTAGCGAACACCGAGCAGTACTTC.

V usage is TRBV28 and J usage is TRBJ2-3; D remains ambiguous. The length of the CDR3 is 10 residues. V lost 10 bases to trimming and J lost 5 bases, with 7 bases between them. Germline CDR1 reads MDHEN; CDR2 reads SYDVKM. CDR3 in DNA: TGTGCCACCACCCTAGATACGCAGTATTTT. This translates into CATTLDTQYF.

This clonotype was seen once. The gene calls are TRBV13 and TRBJ2-3; TRBD2 agrees at 9 bases. This CDR3 has 17 residues. The trim removed 5 bases at V and 4 bases at J, leaving 13 bases unmatched. The germline CDR1 and CDR2 sequences are PRHDT and FYEKMQ (reference sequence). In DNA, the CDR3 is TGTGCCAGCAGCCCCGGACGCGGGAGGGCCTATTCAGATACGCAGTATTTT. Translating it yields CASSPGRGRAYSDTQYF.

This clonotype was counted once. The CDR3 region has the DNA TGCGCCAGCAGCTGGGGATTCGGGGGCGATGAGCAGTACTTC. As protein: CASSWGFGGDEQYF. The V and J genes are TRBV5-1 and TRBJ2-7; D is perhaps TRBD1 or TRBD2 (6 bases each). V was clipped by 3 bases and J by 7 bases, with 17 bases between them. The V gene's germline CDR1 is SGHRS and CDR2 YFSETQ. The CDR3 is 14 amino acids.

The chain joins TRBV7-9 to TRBJ2-7, with D possibly matching TRBD2 (5 bases). CDR3 length: 15 amino acids. Germline V CDR1 and CDR2: SEHNR, FQNEAQ (reference sequence). Deletions cut 5 bases from V and 3 bases from J, with 17 bases between. CDR3 amino acids: CASSPPTSMIYEQYF. For the CDR3, the DNA is TGTGCCAGCAGCCCTCCCACTAGTATGATCTACGAGCAGTACTTC.